Reported below is one T cell receptor beta chain. Authors' data handling: Amplification from reference gene primers served as the basis for estimated nucleated cell counts. Some clones are missing from TCRdb's copy, which holds only in-frame ones; the method was immunoSEQ multiplex PCR. V and J calls and clone size are copied from that table; D and trimming were computed from the DNA. The data show 60,000 or so clones, around 86% seen once. This sample stems from a study of blood T cell repertoires in COVID-19. V lost 2 bases to trimming and J lost 0 bases; unmatched junction nucleotides: 7. This CDR3 spans 17 amino acids. Germline loops: CDR1 LGHDT, CDR2 YNNKEL (reference sequence).

The chain uses TRBV3-1 (or the pseudogene TRBV3-2) and TRBJ2-5; 9 bases are a match to TRBD2. The clonotype originates from a woman older than 75 with acute or convalescent COVID-19. Material for sequencing was peripheral blood. CDR3 nucleotides: TGTGCCAGCAGCCAAATATGGGCGGGAGGGTACCAAGAGACCCAGTACTTC. It is translated as CASSQIWAGGYQETQYF.